This is a list of T cell receptor beta chains from one sample in a study of T cell repertoires in cytomegalovirus infection. Antigens for these TCRs are unknown. TCRdb passed the reads through MiXCR, listing each CDR3 protein once. The sample gives 900,000 to 950,000 distinct CDR3 sequences, under 40% of which show up once; 13% is in the top ten. The sequencing used cultured CD8+ T cells from PBMCs, collected from culture after CMV antigen stimulation. The origin of the receptors is a human donor in good health (CMV status not recorded). Some clones in this sample may be carry-over from other donors' samples. Each CDR3 is given with its conserved first and last residue. A D gene is named only where the DNA matches it firmly. Some rows have no size entry. The others give once, few or many, or a class for an expanded clone.

>NA|NA|TRBJ2-1|13|TRBV29-1
CSVEDRQNNEQFF
TGCAGCGTTGAAGATCGACAGAACAATGAGCAGTTCTTC
>few|TRBD1|TRBJ2-2|16|TRBV5-1
CASSPNRGHSTGELFF
TGCGCCAGCAGCCCCAACAGGGGGCATAGCACCGGGGAGCTGTTTTTT
>NA|NA|TRBJ2-4|13|TRBV27
CASSLGPLDIQYF
TGTGCCAGCAGTTTGGGCCCGCTGGACATTCAGTACTTC
>NA|NA|TRBJ2-5|14|TRBV12-3/TRBV12-4
CASTQGGQQETQYF
TGTGCCAGCACCCAGGGCGGGCAGCAAGAGACCCAGTACTTC
>NA|TRBD2|TRBJ2-1|15|TRBV19
CASSTDSGGAYEQFF
TGTGCCAGTAGTACCGACAGCGGGGGGGCTTATGAGCAGTTCTTC
>NA|TRBD1|TRBJ1-1|15|TRBV7-6
CASSTTTGLDTEAFF
TGTGCCAGCAGCACCACGACAGGGCTTGACACTGAAGCTTTCTTT
>NA|NA|TRBJ2-2|16|TRBV20-1
CSARDRGAPVTGELFF
TGCAGTGCTAGAGATCGCGGGGCGCCGGTCACCGGGGAGCTGTTTTTT
>NA|NA|TRBJ1-2|11|TRBV7-3
CASSLPDGYAF
TGTGCCAGCAGCTTACCGGATGGCTACGCCTTC
>many|TRBD2|TRBJ2-1|14|TRBV12-3/TRBV12-4
CASSLGLAGDEQFF
TGTGCCAGCAGCCTGGGACTAGCGGGGGATGAGCAGTTCTTC
>NA|NA|TRBJ1-1|13|TRBV2
CASSEMENTEAFF
TGTGCCAGCAGTGAAATGGAAAACACTGAAGCTTTCTTT
>NA|TRBD1|TRBJ2-3|15|TRBV10-3
CAINVRDRREDTQYF
TGTGCCATCAATGTCAGGGACAGGAGAGAAGATACGCAGTATTTT
>NA|TRBD1|TRBJ2-7|17|TRBV11-2
CASTLRHPGQGDREQYF
TGTGCCAGCACCCTTAGACACCCGGGACAGGGAGATCGCGAGCAGTACTTC
>NA|NA|TRBJ2-3|15|TRBV27
CASTLYGGMTDTQYF
TGTGCCAGCACTTTATATGGGGGGATGACAGATACGCAGTATTTT
>NA|NA|TRBJ1-5|16|TRBV6-5
CASSYSPDGGNQPQHF
TGTGCCAGCAGTTATTCACCGGACGGGGGGAATCAGCCCCAGCATTTT
>few|TRBD1|TRBJ2-1|17|TRBV7-6
CASSLSAPGTGVFRQFF
TGTGCTAGCAGCTTGTCGGCGCCCGGGACAGGGGTATTCAGGCAGTTCTTC
>NA|TRBD2|TRBJ2-3|17|TRBV6-6
CASSYSRSSGGLDTQYF
TGTGCCAGCAGTTACTCGAGGAGTAGCGGGGGTTTGGATACGCAGTATTTT
>few|NA|TRBJ1-1|13|TRBV7-6
CASSTIEGREAFF
TGTGCCAGCAGCACAATCGAGGGCAGAGAAGCTTTCTTT
>NA|TRBD1|TRBJ1-6|15|TRBV6-5
CASREGQAFSSPLHF
TGTGCCAGCAGGGAGGGACAGGCTTTCAGTTCACCCCTCCACTTT
>NA|NA|TRBJ1-5|15|TRBV27
CASSLWGGENQPQHF
TGTGCCAGCAGTTTATGGGGTGGGGAAAATCAGCCCCAGCATTTT
>NA|NA|TRBJ1-1|13|TRBV19
CASSGYKFTEAFF
TGTGCCAGTAGTGGGTATAAGTTCACTGAAGCTTTCTTT
>NA|TRBD1|TRBJ1-1|14|TRBV12-3/TRBV12-4
CASSSRGFTTEAFF
TGTGCCAGCAGTTCCAGGGGGTTCACTACTGAAGCTTTCTTT
>NA|TRBD2|TRBJ2-5|16|TRBV7-9
CASSFWVAGGQETQYF
TGTGCCAGCAGCTTCTGGGTAGCGGGGGGTCAAGAGACCCAGTACTTC
>NA|NA|TRBJ2-6|19|TRBV6-5
CASRPIAALNFSGANVLTF
TGTGCCAGCAGACCTATAGCGGCACTTAACTTCTCTGGGGCCAACGTCCTGACTTTC